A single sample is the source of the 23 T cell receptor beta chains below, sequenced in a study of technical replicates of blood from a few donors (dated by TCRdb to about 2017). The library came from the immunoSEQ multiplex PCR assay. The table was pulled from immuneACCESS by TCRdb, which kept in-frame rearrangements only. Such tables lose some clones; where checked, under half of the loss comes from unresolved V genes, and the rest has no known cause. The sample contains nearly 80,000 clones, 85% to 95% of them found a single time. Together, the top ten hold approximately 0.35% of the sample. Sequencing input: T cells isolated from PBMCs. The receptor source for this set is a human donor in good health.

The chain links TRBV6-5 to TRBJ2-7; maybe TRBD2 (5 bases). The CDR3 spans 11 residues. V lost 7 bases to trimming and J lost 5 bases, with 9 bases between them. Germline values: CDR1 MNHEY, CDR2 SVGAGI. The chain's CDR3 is CASKVLDEQYF. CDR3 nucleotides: TGTGCCAGCAAGGTACTAGACGAGCAGTACTTC.

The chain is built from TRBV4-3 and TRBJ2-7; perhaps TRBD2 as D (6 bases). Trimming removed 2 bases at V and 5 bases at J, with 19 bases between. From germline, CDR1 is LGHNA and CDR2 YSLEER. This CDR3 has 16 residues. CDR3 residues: CASSQTTGTPLNEQYF. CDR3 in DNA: TGCGCCAGCAGCCAAACTACCGGGACTCCACTGAACGAGCAGTACTTC.

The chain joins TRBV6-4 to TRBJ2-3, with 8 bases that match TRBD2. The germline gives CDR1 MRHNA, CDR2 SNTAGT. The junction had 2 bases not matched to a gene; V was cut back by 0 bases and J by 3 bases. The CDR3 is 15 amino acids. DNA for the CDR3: TGTGCCAGCAGTGACTCACGGGAGGGAACAGATACGCAGTATTTT. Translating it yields CASSDSREGTDTQYF.

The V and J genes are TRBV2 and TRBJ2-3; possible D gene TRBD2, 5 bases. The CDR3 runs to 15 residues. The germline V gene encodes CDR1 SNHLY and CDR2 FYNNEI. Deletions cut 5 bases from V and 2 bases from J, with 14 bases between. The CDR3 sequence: CASSLAGTLTDTQYF. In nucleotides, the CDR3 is TGTGCCAGCAGTTTGGCGGGTACCCTCACAGATACGCAGTATTTT. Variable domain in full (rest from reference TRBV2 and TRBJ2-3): EPEVTQTPSHQVTQMGQEVILRCVPISNHLYFYWYRQILGQKVEFLVSFYNNEISEKSEIFDDQFSVERPDGSNFTLKIRSTKLEDSAMYFCASSLAGTLTDTQYFGPGTRLTVL.

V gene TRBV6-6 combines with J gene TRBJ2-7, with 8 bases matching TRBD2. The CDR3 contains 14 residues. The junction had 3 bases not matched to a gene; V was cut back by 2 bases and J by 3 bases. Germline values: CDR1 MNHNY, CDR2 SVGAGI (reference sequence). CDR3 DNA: TGTGCCAGCAGTTACACGGGAGGGCTCTACGAGCAGTACTTC. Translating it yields CASSYTGGLYEQYF.

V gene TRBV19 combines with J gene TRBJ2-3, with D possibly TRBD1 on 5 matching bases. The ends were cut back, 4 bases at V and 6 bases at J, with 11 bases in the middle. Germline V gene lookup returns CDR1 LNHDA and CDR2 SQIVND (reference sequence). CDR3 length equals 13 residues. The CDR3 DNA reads TGTGCCAGTAGTACCACAAGGGGTGATACGCAGTATTTT. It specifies CASSTTRGDTQYF.

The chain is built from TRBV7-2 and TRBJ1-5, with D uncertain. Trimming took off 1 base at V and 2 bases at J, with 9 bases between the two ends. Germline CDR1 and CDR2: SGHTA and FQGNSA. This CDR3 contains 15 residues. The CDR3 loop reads CASSLELRGNQPQHF. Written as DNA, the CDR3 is TGTGCCAGCAGCTTAGAATTAAGAGGCAATCAGCCCCAGCATTTT.

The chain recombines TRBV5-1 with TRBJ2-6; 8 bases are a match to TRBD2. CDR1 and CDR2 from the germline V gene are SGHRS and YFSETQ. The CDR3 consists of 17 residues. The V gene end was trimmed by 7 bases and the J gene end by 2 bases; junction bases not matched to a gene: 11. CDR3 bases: TGCGCCAGCGCCGAGGGGGTAGCGGGAACTGGGGCCAACGTCCTGACTTTC. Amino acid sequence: CASAEGVAGTGANVLTF. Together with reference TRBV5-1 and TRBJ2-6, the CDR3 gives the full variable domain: KAGVTQTPRYLIKTRGQQVTLSCSPISGHRSVSWYQQTPGQGLQFLFEYFSETQRNKGNFPGRFSGRQFSNSRSEMNVSTLELGDSALYLCASAEGVAGTGANVLTFGAGSRLTVL.

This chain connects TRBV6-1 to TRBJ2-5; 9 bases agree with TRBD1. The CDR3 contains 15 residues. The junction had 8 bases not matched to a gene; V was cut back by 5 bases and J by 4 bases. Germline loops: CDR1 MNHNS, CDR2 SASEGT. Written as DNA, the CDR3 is TGTGCCAGCAGTACACAGGGGGCGGCAGGAGAGACCCAGTACTTC. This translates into CASSTQGAAGETQYF.

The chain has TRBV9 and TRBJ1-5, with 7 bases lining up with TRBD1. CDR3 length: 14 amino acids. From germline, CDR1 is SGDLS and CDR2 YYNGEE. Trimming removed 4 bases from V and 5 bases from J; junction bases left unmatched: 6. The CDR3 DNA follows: TGTGCCAGCAGCCGACAGGGCATCTATCAGCCCCAGCATTTT. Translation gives CASSRQGIYQPQHF.

The CDR3 spells CASIKPRTSQDEQFF. For the CDR3, the DNA is TGTGCCAGCATCAAACCTCGGACTAGCCAGGATGAGCAGTTCTTC. The gene calls are TRBV7-9 and TRBJ2-1; the match to TRBD2 covers 8 bases. Germline V gene sequence: CDR1 SEHNR, CDR2 FQNEAQ (reference sequence). Losses at the gene ends were 7 bases for V and 8 bases for J; bases not matched to a gene: 13. The CDR3 totals 15 residues.

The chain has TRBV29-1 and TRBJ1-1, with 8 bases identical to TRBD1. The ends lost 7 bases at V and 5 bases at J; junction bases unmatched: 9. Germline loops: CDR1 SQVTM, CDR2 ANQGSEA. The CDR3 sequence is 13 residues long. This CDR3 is CSDQTGVLTEAFF. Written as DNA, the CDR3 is TGCAGCGACCAGACAGGGGTCTTGACTGAAGCTTTCTTT.

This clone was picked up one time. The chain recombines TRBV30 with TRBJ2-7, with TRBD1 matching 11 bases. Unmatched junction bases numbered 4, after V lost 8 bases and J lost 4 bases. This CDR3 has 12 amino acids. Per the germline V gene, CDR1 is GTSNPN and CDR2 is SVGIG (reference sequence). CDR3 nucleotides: TGTGCCCGGGGGACAGGGGGTTACGAGCAGTACTTC. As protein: CARGTGGYEQYF.

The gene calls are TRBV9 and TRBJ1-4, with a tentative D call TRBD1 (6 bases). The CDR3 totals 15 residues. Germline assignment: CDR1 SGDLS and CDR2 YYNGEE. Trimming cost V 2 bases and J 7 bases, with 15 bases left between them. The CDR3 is CASSVRGGEAEKLFF. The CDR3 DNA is TGTGCCAGCAGCGTTCGAGGGGGGGAGGCTGAAAAACTGTTTTTT. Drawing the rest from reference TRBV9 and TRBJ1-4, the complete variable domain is DSGVTQTPKHLITATGQRVTLRCSPRSGDLSVYWYQQSLDQGLQFLIQYYNGEERAKGNILERFSAQQFPDLHSELNLSSLELGDSALYFCASSVRGGEAEKLFFGSGTQLSVL.

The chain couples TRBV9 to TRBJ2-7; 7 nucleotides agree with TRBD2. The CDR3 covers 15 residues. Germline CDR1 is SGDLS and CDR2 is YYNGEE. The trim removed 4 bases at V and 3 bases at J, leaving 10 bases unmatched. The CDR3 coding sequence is TGTGCCAGCAGCACGGGAGCGGGACCCAGCTACGAGCAGTACTTC. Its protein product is CASSTGAGPSYEQYF.

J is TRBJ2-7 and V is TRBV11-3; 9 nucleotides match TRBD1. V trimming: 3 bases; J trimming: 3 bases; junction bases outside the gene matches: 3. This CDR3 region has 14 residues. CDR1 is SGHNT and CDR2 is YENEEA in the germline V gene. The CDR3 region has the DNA TGTGCCAGCAGCTTGGGGACAGGGCTCTACGAGCAGTACTTC. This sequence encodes CASSLGTGLYEQYF. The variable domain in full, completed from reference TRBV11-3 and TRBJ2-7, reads EAGVVQSPRYKIIEKKQPVAFWCNPISGHNTLYWYLQNLGQGPELLIRYENEEAVDDSQLPKDRFSAERLKGVDSTLKIQPAELGDSAVYLCASSLGTGLYEQYFGPGTRLTVT.

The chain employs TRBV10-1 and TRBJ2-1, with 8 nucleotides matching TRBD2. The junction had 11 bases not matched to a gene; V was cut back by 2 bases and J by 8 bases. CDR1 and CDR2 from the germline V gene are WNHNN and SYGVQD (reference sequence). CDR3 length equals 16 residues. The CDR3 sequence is CASSERGGLVSYEQFF. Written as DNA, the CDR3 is TGCGCCAGCAGTGAGAGGGGGGGACTAGTCTCCTATGAGCAGTTCTTC.

The CDR3 region has the DNA TGTGCCAGCAGCATGAGCGGGAGTGGAGAGACCCAGTACTTC. Amino acids: CASSMSGSGETQYF. This chain joins TRBV4-2 and TRBJ2-5; TRBD2 matches 8 bases. Germline trimming cut 5 bases from V and 4 bases from J; bases unmatched to any gene: 6. The length of the CDR3 is 14 residues. Germline loops: CDR1 LGHNA, CDR2 YNFKEQ.

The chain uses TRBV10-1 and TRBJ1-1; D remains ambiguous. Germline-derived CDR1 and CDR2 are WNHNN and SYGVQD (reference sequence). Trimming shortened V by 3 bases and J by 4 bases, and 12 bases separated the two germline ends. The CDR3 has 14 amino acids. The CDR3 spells CASSELGGSTEAFF. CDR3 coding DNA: TGCGCCAGCAGTGAACTAGGAGGGAGCACTGAAGCTTTCTTT.

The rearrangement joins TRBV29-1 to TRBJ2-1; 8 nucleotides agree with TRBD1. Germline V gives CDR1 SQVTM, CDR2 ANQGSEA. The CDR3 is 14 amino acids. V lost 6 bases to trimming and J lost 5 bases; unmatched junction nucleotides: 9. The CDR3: CSVAGGTSNNEQFF. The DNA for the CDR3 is TGCAGCGTCGCAGGGGGCACGTCTAACAATGAGCAGTTCTTC.

CDR3 sequence reads: CASSGSGHQETQYF. DNA for the CDR3: TGTGCCAGCAGCGGTAGCGGCCACCAAGAGACCCAGTACTTC. This chain links TRBV9 with TRBJ2-5, with D possibly matching TRBD2 (6 bases). V lost 3 bases and J lost 0, with 9 bases in between. The CDR3 has 14 residues. Germline CDR1 is SGDLS and CDR2 is YYNGEE.

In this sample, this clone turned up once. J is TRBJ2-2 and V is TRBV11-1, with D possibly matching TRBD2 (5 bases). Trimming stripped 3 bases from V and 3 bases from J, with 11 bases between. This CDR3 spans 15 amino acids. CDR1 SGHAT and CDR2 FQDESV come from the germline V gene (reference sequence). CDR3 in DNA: TGTGCCAGCAGCTTCGAGGGCTATGACACCGGGGAGCTGTTTTTT. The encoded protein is CASSFEGYDTGELFF.

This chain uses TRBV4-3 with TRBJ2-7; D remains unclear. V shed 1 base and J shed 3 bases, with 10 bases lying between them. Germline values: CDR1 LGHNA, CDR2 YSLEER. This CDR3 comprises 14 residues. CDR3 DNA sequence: TGCGCCAGCAGCCAAGTTATTGCCTACTACGAGCAGTACTTC. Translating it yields CASSQVIAYYEQYF.